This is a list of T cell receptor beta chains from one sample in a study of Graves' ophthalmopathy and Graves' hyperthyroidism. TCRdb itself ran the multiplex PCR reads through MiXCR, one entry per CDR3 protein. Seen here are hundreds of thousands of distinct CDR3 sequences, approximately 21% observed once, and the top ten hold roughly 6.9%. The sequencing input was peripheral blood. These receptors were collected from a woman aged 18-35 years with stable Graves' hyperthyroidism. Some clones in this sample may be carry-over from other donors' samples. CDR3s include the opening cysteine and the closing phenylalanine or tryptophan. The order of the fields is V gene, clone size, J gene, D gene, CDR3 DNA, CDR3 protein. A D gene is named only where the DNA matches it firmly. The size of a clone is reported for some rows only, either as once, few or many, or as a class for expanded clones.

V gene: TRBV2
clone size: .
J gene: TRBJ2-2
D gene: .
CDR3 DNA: TGTGCCAGCCGAGAGCGCGCCGGGGAGCTGTTTTTT
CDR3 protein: CASRERAGELFF

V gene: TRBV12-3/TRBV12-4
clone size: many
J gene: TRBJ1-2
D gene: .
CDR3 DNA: TGTGCCAGCAGTTTAAGTTTCGGGGCAGTGACCTCTAACTATGGCTACACCTTC
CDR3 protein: CASSLSFGAVTSNYGYTF

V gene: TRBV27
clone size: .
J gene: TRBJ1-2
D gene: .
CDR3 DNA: TGTGCCAGCACCTCCAAGGGGGGCCAGGGGTTACATGGCTACACCTTC
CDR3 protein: CASTSKGGQGLHGYTF

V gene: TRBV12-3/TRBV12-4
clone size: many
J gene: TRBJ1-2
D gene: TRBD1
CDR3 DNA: TGTGCCAGCACGCCATCCAGGGGGCTGAACTATGGCTACACCTTC
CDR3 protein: CASTPSRGLNYGYTF

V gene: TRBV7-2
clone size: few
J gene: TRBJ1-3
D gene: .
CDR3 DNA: TGTGCCAGCACCTGGGGGACACGCTCTGGAAACACCATATATTTT
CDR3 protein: CASTWGTRSGNTIYF

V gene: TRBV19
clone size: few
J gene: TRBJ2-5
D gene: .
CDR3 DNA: TGTGCCAGTAGTATTTCGGGGTCGGGAGAGACCCAGTACTTC
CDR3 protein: CASSISGSGETQYF

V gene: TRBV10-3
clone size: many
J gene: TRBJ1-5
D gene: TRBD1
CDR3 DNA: TGTGCCATCAGTGAGGCCGGGACAGTTCGTGATCAGCCCCAGCATTTT
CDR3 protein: CAISEAGTVRDQPQHF

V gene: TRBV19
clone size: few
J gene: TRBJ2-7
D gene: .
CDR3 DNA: TGTGCCAGCCGGCTGGGGGGGCCTACCTACGAGCAGTACTTC
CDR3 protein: CASRLGGPTYEQYF

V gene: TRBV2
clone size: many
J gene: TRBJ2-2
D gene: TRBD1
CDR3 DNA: TGTGCCAGCAGTGAAGGCAGGGGGCTACCGAACACCGGGGAGCTGTTTTTT
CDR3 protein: CASSEGRGLPNTGELFF

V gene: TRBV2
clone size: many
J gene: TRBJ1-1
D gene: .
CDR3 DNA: TGTGCCAGCAGTGAAAAGGGACCCACTGAAGCTTTCTTT
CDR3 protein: CASSEKGPTEAFF

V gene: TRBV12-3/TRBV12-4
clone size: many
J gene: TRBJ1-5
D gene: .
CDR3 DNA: TGTGCCAGCAGTTTGAGGTTACCTAGCAATCAGCCCCAGCATTTT
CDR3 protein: CASSLRLPSNQPQHF

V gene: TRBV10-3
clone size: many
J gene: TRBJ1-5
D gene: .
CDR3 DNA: TGTGCCCCCGCAACGGGTCCGCCCCAGCATTTT
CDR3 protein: CAPATGPPQHF

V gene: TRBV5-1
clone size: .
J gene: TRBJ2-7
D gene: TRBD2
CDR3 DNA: TGCGCCAGCAGCGTAATCTTTAGCGGGAGGGCCGCGTACGAGCAGTACTTC
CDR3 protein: CASSVIFSGRAAYEQYF

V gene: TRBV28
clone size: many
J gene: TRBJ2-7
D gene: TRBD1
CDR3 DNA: TGTGCCAGCAGCGACAGACAGGGGGTAAGCTACGAGCAGTACTTC
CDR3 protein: CASSDRQGVSYEQYF

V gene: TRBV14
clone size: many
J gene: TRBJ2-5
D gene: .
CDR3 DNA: TGTGCCAGCAGCCAATTTAGGGCAGGGTACCAAGAGACCCAGTACTTC
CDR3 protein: CASSQFRAGYQETQYF

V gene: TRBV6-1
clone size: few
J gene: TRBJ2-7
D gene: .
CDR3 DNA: TGTGCCAGCAAAGGGACAGCCGGGGGGGACGAGCAGTACTTC
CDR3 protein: CASKGTAGGDEQYF

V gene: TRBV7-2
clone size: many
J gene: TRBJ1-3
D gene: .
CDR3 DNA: TGTGCCAGCAGCTCTGCGGGAGGAAGGGGAAACACCATATATTTT
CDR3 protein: CASSSAGGRGNTIYF

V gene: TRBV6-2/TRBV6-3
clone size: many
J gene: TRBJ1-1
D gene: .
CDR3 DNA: TGTGCCAGCAGTTATTGGGGGCGACGCCCTGAAGCTTTCTTT
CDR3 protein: CASSYWGRRPEAFF

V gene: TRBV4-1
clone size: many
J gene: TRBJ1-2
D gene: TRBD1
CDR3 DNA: TGCGCCAGCAGCCAAGGACAGGGGGCCTCCTATGGCTACACCTTC
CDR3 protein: CASSQGQGASYGYTF

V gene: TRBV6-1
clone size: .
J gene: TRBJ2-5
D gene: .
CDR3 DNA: TGTGCCAGCGGAGAACAGGCTTCCGAAGGGGAGACCCAGTACTTC
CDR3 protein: CASGEQASEGETQYF

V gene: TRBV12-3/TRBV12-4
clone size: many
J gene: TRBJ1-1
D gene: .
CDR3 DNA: TGTGCCAGCAGTTTAGATATGGTAAACACTGAAGCTTTCTTT
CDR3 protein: CASSLDMVNTEAFF

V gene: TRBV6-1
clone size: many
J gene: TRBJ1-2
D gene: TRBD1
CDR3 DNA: TGTGCCAGCTCGGACAGGCCACTAGGCTATGGCTACACCTTC
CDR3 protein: CASSDRPLGYGYTF

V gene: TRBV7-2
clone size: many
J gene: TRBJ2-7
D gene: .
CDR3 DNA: TGTGCCAGCAGCTCCCTGGACAGCGGGTACGAGCAGTACTTC
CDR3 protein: CASSSLDSGYEQYF

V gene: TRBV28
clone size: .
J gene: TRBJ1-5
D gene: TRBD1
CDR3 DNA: TGTGCCAGCACCCCGACAGGGGTCAATCAGCCCCAGCATTTT
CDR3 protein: CASTPTGVNQPQHF

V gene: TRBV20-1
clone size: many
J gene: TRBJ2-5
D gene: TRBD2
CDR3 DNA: TGCAGTGCTGGAGATCCTAGCGGGGGCCTCCAAGAGACCCAGTACTTC
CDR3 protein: CSAGDPSGGLQETQYF

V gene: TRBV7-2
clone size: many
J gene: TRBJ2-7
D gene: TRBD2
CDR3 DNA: TGTGCCAGCAGCCGGGGACTAGCGGGAGGGGTCGAGCAGTACTTC
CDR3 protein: CASSRGLAGGVEQYF

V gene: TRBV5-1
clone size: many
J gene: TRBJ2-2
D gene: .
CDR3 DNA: TGCGCCAGCAGCTTGTCCCTGGGCGACACCGGGGAGCTGTTTTTT
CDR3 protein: CASSLSLGDTGELFF

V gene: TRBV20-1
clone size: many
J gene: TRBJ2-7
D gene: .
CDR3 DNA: TGCAGTGCTAGACAGGACATCTCCTACGAGCAGTACTTC
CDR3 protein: CSARQDISYEQYF

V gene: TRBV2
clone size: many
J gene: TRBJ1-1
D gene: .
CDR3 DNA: TGTGCCACCACCCGATTAAACACTGAAGCTTTCTTT
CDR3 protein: CATTRLNTEAFF

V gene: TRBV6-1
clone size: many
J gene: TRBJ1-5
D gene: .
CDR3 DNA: TGTGCCAGCAGTGAAGGGCTCAGGGGAGGCAATCAGCCCCAGCATTTT
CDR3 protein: CASSEGLRGGNQPQHF

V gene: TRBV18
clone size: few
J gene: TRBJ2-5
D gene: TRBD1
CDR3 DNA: TGTGCCAGCGGGACAGGGGAGCGGCAAGAGACCCAGTACTTC
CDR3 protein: CASGTGERQETQYF

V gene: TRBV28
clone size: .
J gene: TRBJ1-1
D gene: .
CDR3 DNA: TGTGCCAGCCGGATGGCGAACACTGAAGCTTTCTTT
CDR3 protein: CASRMANTEAFF

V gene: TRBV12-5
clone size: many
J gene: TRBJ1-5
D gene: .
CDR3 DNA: TGTGCTAGTGGTTTGGTAATGGGATATAGCAATCAGCCCCGGCATTTT
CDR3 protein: CASGLVMGYSNQPRHF

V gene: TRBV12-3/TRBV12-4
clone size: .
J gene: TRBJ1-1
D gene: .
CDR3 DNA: TGTGCCAGCAGTTTAGCTGGCAGGTTGGGGTTATACACTGAAGCTTTCTTT
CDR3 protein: CASSLAGRLGLYTEAFF

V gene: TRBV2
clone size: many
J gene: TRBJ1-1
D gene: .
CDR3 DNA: TGTGCCAGCAGTGAAGCGCGCAGGGGCACTGAAGCTTTCTTT
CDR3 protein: CASSEARRGTEAFF

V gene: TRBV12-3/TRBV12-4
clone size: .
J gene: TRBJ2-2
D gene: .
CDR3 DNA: TGTGCCAGCCTCGTGCAGGAGGGATCCGGGGAGCTGGTTTTT
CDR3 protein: CASLVQEGSGELVF

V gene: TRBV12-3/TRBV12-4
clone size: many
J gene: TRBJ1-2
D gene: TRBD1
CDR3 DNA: TGTGCCAGCAGTTTATCGGGACAGCGGAACCACACCTTC
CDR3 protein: CASSLSGQRNHTF

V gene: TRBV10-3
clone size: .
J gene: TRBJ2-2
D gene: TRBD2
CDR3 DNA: TGTGCCATCAGTGAGTCGACTAGCGGGAGGGCCGGGGAGCTGTTTTTT
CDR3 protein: CAISESTSGRAGELFF

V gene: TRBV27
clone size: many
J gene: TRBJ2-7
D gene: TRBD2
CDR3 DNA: TGTGCCAGCAGTTTGGGAGGCCTAGCGGGGTACGAGCAGTACTTC
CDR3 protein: CASSLGGLAGYEQYF

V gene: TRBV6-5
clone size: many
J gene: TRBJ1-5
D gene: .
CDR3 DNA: TGTGCCAGCAGTTACTCGGGGCGACTGCAATATAGCAATCAGCCCCAGCATTTT
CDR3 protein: CASSYSGRLQYSNQPQHF

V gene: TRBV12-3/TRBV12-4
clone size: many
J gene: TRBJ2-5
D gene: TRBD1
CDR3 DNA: TGTGCCAGCAGTTTAAGACAGGGGGCGCGGGGGACCCAGTACTTC
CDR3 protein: CASSLRQGARGTQYF

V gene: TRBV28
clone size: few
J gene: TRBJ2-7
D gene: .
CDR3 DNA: TGTGCCAGCAGCCCCCGGGACTCAGTCGAGCAGTACTTC
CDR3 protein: CASSPRDSVEQYF